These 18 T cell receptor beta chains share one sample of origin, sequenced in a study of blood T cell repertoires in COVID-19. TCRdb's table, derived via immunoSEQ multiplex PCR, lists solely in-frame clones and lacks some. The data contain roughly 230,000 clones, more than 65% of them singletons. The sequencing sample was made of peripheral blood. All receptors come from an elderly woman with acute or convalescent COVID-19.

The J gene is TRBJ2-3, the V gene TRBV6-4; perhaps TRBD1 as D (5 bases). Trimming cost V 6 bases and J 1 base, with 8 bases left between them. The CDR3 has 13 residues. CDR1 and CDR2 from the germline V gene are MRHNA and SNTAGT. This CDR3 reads CASSEQGTDTQYF. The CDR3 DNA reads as TGTGCCAGCAGCGAACAGGGCACAGATACGCAGTATTTT.

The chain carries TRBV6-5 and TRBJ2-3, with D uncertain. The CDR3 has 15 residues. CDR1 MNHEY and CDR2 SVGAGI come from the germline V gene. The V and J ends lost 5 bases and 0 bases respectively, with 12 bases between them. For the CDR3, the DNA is TGTGCCAGCAGTCCTCAAATACAGAGCACAGATACGCAGTATTTT. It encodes CASSPQIQSTDTQYF.

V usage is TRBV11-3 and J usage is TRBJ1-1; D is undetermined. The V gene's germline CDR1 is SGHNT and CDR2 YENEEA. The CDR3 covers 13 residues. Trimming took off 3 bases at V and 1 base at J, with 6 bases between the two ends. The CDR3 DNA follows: TGTGCCAGCAGCTTCCACTCGAACACTGAAGCTTTCTTT. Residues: CASSFHSNTEAFF.

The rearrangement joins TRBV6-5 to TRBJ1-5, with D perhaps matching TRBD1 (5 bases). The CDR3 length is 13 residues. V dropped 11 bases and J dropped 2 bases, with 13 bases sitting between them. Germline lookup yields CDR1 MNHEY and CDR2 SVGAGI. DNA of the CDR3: TGTGCCTCAGCCCCCAGGGGCAATCAGCCCCAGCATTTT. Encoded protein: CASAPRGNQPQHF.

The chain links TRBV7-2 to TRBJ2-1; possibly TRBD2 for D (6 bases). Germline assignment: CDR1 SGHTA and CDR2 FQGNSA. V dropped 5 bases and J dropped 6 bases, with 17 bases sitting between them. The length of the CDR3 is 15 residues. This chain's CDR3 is CASSPLGRGSNEQFF. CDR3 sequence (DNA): TGTGCCAGCAGCCCGCTGGGCCGGGGGAGCAATGAGCAGTTCTTC.

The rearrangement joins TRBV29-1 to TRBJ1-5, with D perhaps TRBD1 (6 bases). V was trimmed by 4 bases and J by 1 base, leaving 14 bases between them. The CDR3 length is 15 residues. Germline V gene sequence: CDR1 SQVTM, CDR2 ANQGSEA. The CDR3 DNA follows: TGCAGCGTTGGATTTGCAGGGGCCAGCAATCAGCCCCAGCATTTT. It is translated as CSVGFAGASNQPQHF.

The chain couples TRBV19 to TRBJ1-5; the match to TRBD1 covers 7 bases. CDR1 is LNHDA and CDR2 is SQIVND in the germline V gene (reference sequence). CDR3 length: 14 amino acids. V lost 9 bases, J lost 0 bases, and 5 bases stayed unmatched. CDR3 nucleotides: TGTGCCAGCGGGACAGTTAATAGCAATCAGCCCCAGCATTTT. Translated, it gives CASGTVNSNQPQHF.

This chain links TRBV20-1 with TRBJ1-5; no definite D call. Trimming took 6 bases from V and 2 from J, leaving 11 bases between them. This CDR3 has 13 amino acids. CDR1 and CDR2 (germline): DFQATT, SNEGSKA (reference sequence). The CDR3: CSASPERNQPQHF. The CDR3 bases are TGCAGTGCCAGTCCGGAGCGCAATCAGCCCCAGCATTTT.

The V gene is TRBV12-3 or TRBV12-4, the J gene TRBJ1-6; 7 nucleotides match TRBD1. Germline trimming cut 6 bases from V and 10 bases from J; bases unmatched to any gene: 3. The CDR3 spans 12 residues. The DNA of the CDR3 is TGTGCCAGCAGCGACAGGGAATCACCCCTCCACTTT. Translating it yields CASSDRESPLHF.

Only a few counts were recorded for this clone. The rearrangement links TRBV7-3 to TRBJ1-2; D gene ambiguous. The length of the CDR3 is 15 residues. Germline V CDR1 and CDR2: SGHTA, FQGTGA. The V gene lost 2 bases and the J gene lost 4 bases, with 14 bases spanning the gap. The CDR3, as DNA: TGTGCCAGCAGCTTATGGGCGACTAGGGTCTATGGCTACACCTTC. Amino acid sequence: CASSLWATRVYGYTF.

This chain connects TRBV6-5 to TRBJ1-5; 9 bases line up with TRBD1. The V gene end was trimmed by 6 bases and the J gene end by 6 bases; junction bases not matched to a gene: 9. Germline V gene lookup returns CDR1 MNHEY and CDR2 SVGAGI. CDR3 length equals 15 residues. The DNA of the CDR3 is TGTGCCAGCAGCCAGCAGGGACAGGGAGGTCAGCCCCAGCATTTT. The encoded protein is CASSQQGQGGQPQHF.

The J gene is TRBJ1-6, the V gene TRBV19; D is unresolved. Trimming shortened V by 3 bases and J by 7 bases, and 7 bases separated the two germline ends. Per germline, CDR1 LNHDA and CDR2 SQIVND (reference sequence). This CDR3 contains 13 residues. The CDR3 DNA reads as TGTGCCAGTAGTATGAGTGTGAATTCACCCCTCCACTTT. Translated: CASSMSVNSPLHF.

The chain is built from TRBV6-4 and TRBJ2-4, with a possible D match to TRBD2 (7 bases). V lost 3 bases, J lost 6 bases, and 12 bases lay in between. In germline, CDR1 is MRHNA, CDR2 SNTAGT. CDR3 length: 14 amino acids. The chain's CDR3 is CASSESGGGNIQYF. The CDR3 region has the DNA TGTGCCAGCAGTGAGTCGGGGGGCGGAAACATTCAGTACTTC.

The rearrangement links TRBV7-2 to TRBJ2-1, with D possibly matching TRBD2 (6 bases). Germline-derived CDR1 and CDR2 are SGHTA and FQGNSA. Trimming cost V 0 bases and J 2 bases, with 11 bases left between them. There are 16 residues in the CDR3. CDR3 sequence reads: CASSLAGGLTYNEQFF. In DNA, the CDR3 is TGTGCCAGCAGCTTAGCGGGCGGACTAACCTACAATGAGCAGTTCTTC.

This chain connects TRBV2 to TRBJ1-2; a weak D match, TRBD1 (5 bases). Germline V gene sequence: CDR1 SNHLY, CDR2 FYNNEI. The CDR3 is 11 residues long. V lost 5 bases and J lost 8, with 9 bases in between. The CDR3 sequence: CASSPDRGYTF. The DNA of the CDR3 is TGTGCCAGCAGTCCCGACAGAGGCTACACCTTC.

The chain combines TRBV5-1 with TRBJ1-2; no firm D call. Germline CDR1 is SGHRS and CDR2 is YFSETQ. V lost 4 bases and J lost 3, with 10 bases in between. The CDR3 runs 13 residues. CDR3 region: CASSPEADYGYTF. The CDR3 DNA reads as TGCGCCAGCAGCCCGGAGGCCGACTATGGCTACACCTTC.

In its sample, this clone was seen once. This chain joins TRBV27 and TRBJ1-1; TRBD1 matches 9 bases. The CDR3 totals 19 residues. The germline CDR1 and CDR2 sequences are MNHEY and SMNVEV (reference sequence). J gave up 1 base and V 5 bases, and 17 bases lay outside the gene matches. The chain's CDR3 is CASSRDRVLPSTRNTEAFF. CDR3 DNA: TGTGCCAGCAGTAGGGACAGGGTTTTACCCAGCACGAGGAACACTGAAGCTTTCTTT.

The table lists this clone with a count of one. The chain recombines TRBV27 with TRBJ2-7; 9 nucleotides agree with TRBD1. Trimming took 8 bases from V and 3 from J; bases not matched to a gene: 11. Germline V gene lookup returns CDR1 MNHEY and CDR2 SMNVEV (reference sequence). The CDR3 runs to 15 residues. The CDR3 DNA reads TGTGCCAGCGGCACTCTCGGGACAGGGCTCTACGAGCAGTACTTC. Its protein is CASGTLGTGLYEQYF.